This entry lists 12 T cell receptor beta chains sequenced from one sample in a study of CD8 T cells in ankylosing spondylitis. TCRdb passed the 5' RACE reads through MiXCR, listing each CDR3 protein once. Among around 220,000 distinct CDR3 sequences listed, roughly a tenth were seen once. Sequencing input: blood, either unsorted or a sorted T cell fraction (not recorded which). These receptor sequences come from a male donor with ankylosing spondylitis or in good health (not recorded which).

The chain links TRBV12-3 or TRBV12-4 to TRBJ1-5; 9 bases map to TRBD1. This CDR3 region has 17 residues. V shed 3 bases, J shed 2 bases, and the junction held 8 bases outside the gene matches. The CDR3: CASSFSTGGRGNQPQHF. The CDR3 bases are TGTGCCAGCAGTTTCTCTACAGGGGGCAGGGGCAATCAGCCCCAGCATTTT.

This clonotype was recorded a few times. This rearrangement joins TRBV25-1 to TRBJ2-2; D might be TRBD1 (6 bases). The germline CDR1 and CDR2 sequences are MGHDK and SYGVNS. This CDR3 is 14 amino acids long. V lost 5 bases and J lost 6, with 13 bases in between. CDR3 amino acids: CASSNSGVPGELFF. CDR3 sequence (DNA): TGTGCCAGCAGTAACTCAGGGGTTCCCGGGGAGCTGTTTTTT.

This clonotype came up a few times. The rearrangement joins TRBV30 to TRBJ2-2, with D unclear. Between the trimmed V and J ends, which lost 4 bases and 2 bases, there was a span of 5 bases. From germline, CDR1 is GTSNPN and CDR2 SVGIG (reference sequence). This CDR3 comprises 12 residues. CDR3 coding DNA: TGTGCCTGGATGGGAAACACCGGGGAGCTGTTTTTT. Translating gives CAWMGNTGELFF.

This clonotype was detected ten times or more. V usage is TRBV20-1 and J usage is TRBJ1-5; D uncertain. V shed 0 bases and J shed 0 bases, with 9 bases lying between them. This CDR3 is 15 amino acids long. Germline CDR1 and CDR2: DFQATT and SNEGSKA (reference sequence). This CDR3 is CSAREGQYSNQPQHF. In DNA form, the CDR3 reads TGCAGTGCTAGAGAAGGGCAGTATAGCAATCAGCCCCAGCATTTT.

The V call is TRBV7-9, the J call TRBJ2-3, with D perhaps matching TRBD2 (5 bases). The germline V and J ends were trimmed by 0 bases and 4 bases, with 11 bases remaining between them. The CDR3 covers 15 residues. Germline V gene lookup returns CDR1 SEHNR and CDR2 FQNEAQ (reference sequence). Written as DNA, the CDR3 is TGTGCCAGCAGCTTAGCGTGGCGGGCGTCAGATACGCAGTATTTT. Amino acids: CASSLAWRASDTQYF.

The sample holds many counts of this clonotype. The chain links TRBV29-1 to TRBJ2-5; D gene uncertain. CDR3 length equals 13 residues. Trimming took off 7 bases at V and 5 bases at J, with 17 bases between the two ends. The germline V gene encodes CDR1 SQVTM and CDR2 ANQGSEA. The CDR3 DNA sequence: TGCAGCGCCCAACTACAGTTTACCGAGACCCAGTACTTC. It specifies CSAQLQFTETQYF.

V is TRBV5-8 and J is TRBJ1-2; 7 positions agree with TRBD1. Per the germline V gene, CDR1 is SGHTS and CDR2 is YDEGEE. V gave up 1 base and J gave up 7 bases; unmatched junction bases: 4. This CDR3 contains 13 residues. This CDR3 is CASSLQGGIGYTF. DNA for the CDR3: TGTGCCAGCAGCTTGCAGGGGGGTATTGGCTACACCTTC.

This clonotype was seen a few times. The rearrangement links TRBV6-6 to TRBJ2-1; the match to TRBD1 covers 7 bases. V shed 6 bases and J 5 bases; nucleotides not matched to a gene: 4. The germline gives CDR1 MNHNY, CDR2 SVGAGI (reference sequence). The length of the CDR3 is 13 residues. CDR3 DNA: TGTGCCAGCAGGGGACAGCCCAACAATGAGCAGTTCTTC. It codes for CASRGQPNNEQFF.

This chain links TRBV12-3 or TRBV12-4 with TRBJ2-5; no firm D call. The CDR3 is 11 amino acids. Deletions cut 4 bases from V and 4 bases from J, with 4 bases between. This chain's CDR3 is CASSYTETQYF. CDR3 nucleotides: TGTGCCAGCAGTTACACAGAGACCCAGTACTTC.

This clonotype was counted many times. The J gene is TRBJ1-4, the V gene TRBV5-6; D gene ambiguous. V lost 5 bases, J lost 0 bases, and 14 bases lay in between. The CDR3 is 16 amino acids. Germline V gives CDR1 SGHDT, CDR2 YYEEEE. The CDR3 reads CASRTRGGATNEKLFF. In nucleotides, the CDR3 is TGTGCCAGCAGGACCCGTGGAGGCGCAACTAATGAAAAACTGTTTTTT.

This clonotype was seen at least ten times. The rearrangement joins TRBV11-2 to TRBJ1-1, with 8 bases matching TRBD1. From germline, CDR1 is SGHAT and CDR2 FQNNGV. The CDR3 contains 17 residues. V dropped 4 bases and J dropped 0; count of bases not matched to a gene: 10. CDR3 amino acids: CASSYRGTGFMNTEAFF. The CDR3 DNA reads TGTGCCAGCAGCTATCGCGGGACAGGTTTCATGAACACTGAAGCTTTCTTT.

This clonotype was recorded many times. This chain's CDR3 is CATRSDVDEQFF. Here the CDR3 DNA reads TGTGCCACCAGGTCAGACGTAGATGAGCAGTTCTTC. The V gene is TRBV24-1, the J gene TRBJ2-1; D remains unclear. With 7 bases removed from V and 8 bases from J, the gap between germline ends came to 11 bases. CDR3 length equals 12 residues. CDR1 is KGHDR and CDR2 is SFDVKD in the germline V gene.